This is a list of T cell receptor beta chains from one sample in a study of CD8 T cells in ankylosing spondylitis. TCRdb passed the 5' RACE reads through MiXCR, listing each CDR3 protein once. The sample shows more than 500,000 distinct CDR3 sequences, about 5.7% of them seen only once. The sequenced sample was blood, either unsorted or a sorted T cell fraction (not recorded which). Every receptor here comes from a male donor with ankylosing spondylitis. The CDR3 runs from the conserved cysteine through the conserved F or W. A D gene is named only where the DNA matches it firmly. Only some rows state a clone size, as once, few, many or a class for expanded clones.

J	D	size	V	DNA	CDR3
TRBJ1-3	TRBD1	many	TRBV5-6	TGTGCCAGCAGCATAGGACAGGGAGGGTCTGGAAACACCATATATTTT	CASSIGQGGSGNTIYF
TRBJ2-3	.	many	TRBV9	TGTGCCAGCAGCGTAGTCGGCAGGTTCTTGGATACGCAGTATTTT	CASSVVGRFLDTQYF
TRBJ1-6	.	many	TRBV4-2	TGTGCCAGCAGCCAAGAGGCCCGACAGAGCTATAATTCACCCCTCCACTTT	CASSQEARQSYNSPLHF
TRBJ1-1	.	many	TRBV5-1	TGCGCCAGCAGCCAATATCCGACAGGCTCACCAATGAACACTGAAGCTTTCTTT	CASSQYPTGSPMNTEAFF
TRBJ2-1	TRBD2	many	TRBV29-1	TGCAGCGTTGGATCCGGAACTAGCGGGTCCGGTTTTGGATACAATGAGCAGTTCTTC	CSVGSGTSGSGFGYNEQFF
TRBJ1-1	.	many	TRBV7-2	TGTGCCAGCAGCTTAAGGTATGAGCTCCCCGCTTTCTTT	CASSLRYELPAFF
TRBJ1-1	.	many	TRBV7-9	TGCGCCAGCAGCTTAGGTAGGGGGAACACTGAAGCTTTCTTT	CASSLGRGNTEAFF
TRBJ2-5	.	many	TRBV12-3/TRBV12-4	TGTGCCAGCAGTAAGAACGGGGTGTACCAAGAGACCCAGTACTTC	CASSKNGVYQETQYF
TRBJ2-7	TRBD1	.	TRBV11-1	TGTGCCAGCAGCTTAGTCAGGGGGCGAGGCTACGAGCAGTACTTC	CASSLVRGRGYEQYF
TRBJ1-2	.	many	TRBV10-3	TGTGCCATCAGTGAGGGAGGGACTAACTATGGCTACACCTTC	CAISEGGTNYGYTF
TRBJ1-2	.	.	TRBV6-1	TGTGCCAGCGGGCCCATAGGGGGGGCCTATGGCTACACCTTC	CASGPIGGAYGYTF
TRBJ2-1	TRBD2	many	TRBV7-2	TGTGCCAGCAGCTTAGTTCCAGCGGGAGGGATGGGCAATGAGCAGTTCTTC	CASSLVPAGGMGNEQFF
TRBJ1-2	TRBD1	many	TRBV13	TGTGCCAGCAGCTCGGGACAGGGGGAGAGTGGCTACACCTTC	CASSSGQGESGYTF
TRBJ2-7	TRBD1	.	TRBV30	TGTGCCTGGAGTGGGACAGGGGGGGCCTACGAGCAGTACTTC	CAWSGTGGAYEQYF
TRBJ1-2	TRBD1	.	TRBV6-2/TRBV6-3	TGTGCCAGCAGTCCCGGGACAGGGTATGACTATGGCTACACCTTC	CASSPGTGYDYGYTF
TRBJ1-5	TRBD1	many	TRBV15	TGTGCCACCAGCAGGGGCTACGGACAGGGAAATCAGCCCCAGCATTTT	CATSRGYGQGNQPQHF
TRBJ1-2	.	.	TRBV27	TGTGCCAGCAGTTTATCGGGACAACATGGCTACACCTTC	CASSLSGQHGYTF
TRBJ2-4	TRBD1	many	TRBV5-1	TGCGCCAGCAGCTTCCTCGGAACGGACAGGGGAGAAAACATTCAGTACTTC	CASSFLGTDRGENIQYF
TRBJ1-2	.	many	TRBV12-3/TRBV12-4	TGTGCCAGCACCCCGAAGCCAACCCACTATGGCTACACCTTC	CASTPKPTHYGYTF
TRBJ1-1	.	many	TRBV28	TGTGCCAGCATTCCGCCGGGACGGATGAACACTGAAGCTTTCTTT	CASIPPGRMNTEAFF
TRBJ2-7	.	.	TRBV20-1	TGCAGTGCTAGAGTCCGGGACCTGGGAGGCGAGCAGTACTTC	CSARVRDLGGEQYF
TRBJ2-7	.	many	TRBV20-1	TGCAGTGCTACCCTCTCCCGGGACGGACTTGTGGGCTACGAGCAGTACTTC	CSATLSRDGLVGYEQYF
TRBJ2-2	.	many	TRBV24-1	TGTGCCACCAGTGATACCCCACGGGCCGGGGAGCTGTTTTTT	CATSDTPRAGELFF
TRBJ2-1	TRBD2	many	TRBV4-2	TGTGCCAGCAGCAGTCGACTAGCGGGAGGTACGGATGAGCAGTTCTTC	CASSSRLAGGTDEQFF
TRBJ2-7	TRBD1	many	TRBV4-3	TGCGCCAGCAGCCAAGATCCTCAGGGGGTGTACGAGCAGTACTTC	CASSQDPQGVYEQYF
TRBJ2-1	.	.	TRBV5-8	TGTGCCAGCGGACCCGGGCGCCCCGGCAATGAGCAGTTCTTC	CASGPGRPGNEQFF